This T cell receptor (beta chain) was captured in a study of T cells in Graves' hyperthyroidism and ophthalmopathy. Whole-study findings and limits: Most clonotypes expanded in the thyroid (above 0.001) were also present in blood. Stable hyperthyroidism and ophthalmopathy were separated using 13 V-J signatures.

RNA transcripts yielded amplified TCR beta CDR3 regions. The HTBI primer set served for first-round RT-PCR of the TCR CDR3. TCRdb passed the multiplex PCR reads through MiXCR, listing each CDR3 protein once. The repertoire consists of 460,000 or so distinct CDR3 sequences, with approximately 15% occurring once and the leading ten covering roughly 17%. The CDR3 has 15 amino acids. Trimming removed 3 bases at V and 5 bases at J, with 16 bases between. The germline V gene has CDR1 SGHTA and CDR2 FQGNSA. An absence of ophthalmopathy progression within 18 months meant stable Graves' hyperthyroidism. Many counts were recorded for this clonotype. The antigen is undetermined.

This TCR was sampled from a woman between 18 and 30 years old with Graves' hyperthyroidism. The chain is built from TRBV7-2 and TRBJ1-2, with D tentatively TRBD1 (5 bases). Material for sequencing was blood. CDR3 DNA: TGTGCCAGCAGCTTGGCCCGTGGGGGAAATTATGGCTACACCTTC. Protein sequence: CASSLARGGNYGYTF.